A selection of T cell receptor beta chains follows, all from one sample in a study of shared clonotypes between healthy human individuals. Profiling relied on immunoSEQ multiplex PCR, and the TCRdb table lists in-frame clones only, not all of them. The profile covers about 2 million clones, with around 96% appearing a single time and around 1.1% taken by the ten largest. The source material was naive CD8+ T cells sorted from blood. These receptors were obtained from a man between 18 and 35 years old in good health. The CDR3 runs from the conserved cysteine through the conserved F or W. Fields, in order: V gene, D gene, CDR3 length, clone size, J gene, CDR3 DNA, CDR3 protein. A D gene is named only where the DNA matches it firmly. Clone size, where shown, is once, few, many, or a class for clones that have expanded.

TRBV21-1	NA	16	NA	TRBJ2-7	TGTGCCAGCAGCAAAGCCTCTAGCGGGAGTATCGACGAGCAGTACTTC	CASSKASSGSIDEQYF
TRBV7-3	NA	13	NA	TRBJ1-1	TGTGCCAGCAGCCTGTTCTTACACACTGAAGCTTTCTTT	CASSLFLHTEAFF
TRBV11-2	NA	14	NA	TRBJ2-3	TGTGCCAGCAGCTTAGGAGTGGGCACAGATACGCAGTATTTT	CASSLGVGTDTQYF
TRBV7-9	NA	13	NA	TRBJ2-5	TGTGCCAGCAGCTTGGCCGCCCCAAAGACCCAGTACTTC	CASSLAAPKTQYF
TRBV28	NA	14	NA	TRBJ2-7	TGTGCCAGCAACCCGGGCTGGGCAGGGATTGGGCAGTACTTC	CASNPGWAGIGQYF
TRBV9	TRBD1	15	NA	TRBJ1-4	TGTGCCAGCAGCGTATACGGGACAGTCAATGAAAAACTGTTTTTT	CASSVYGTVNEKLFF
TRBV30	TRBD1	14	NA	TRBJ1-1	TGTGCCTGGAGAGGACAGGGAATGAACACTGAAGCTTTCTTT	CAWRGQGMNTEAFF
TRBV30	TRBD1	13	NA	TRBJ2-5	TGTGCCTGGGAGGGGACAGCTCAAGAGACCCAGTACTTC	CAWEGTAQETQYF
TRBV11-2	NA	16	NA	TRBJ2-3	TGTGCCAGCAGCCTAGAAAGTAGCGGAATCACAGATACGCAGTATTTT	CASSLESSGITDTQYF
TRBV5-6	NA	13	NA	TRBJ2-3	TGTGCCAGCAGCTTAGGGGGGGCAGATACGCAGTATTTT	CASSLGGADTQYF
TRBV5-5	NA	15	NA	TRBJ1-5	TGTGCCAGCAGCTTACTCGAATATAGCAATCAGCCCCAGCATTTT	CASSLLEYSNQPQHF
TRBV5-6	TRBD1	13	NA	TRBJ1-1	TGTGCCAGCCAAACAGGGGGCCTCACTGAAGCTTTCTTT	CASQTGGLTEAFF
TRBV30	TRBD1	14	NA	TRBJ2-7	TGTGCCTGGGGCTCCGGACAGGGCGACTACGAGCAGTACTTC	CAWGSGQGDYEQYF
TRBV9	NA	15	once	TRBJ2-3	TGTGCCAGCAGCGCCTTTTGGGGCTACACAGATACGCAGTATTTT	CASSAFWGYTDTQYF
TRBV25-1	NA	10	NA	TRBJ2-7	TGTGCCACCCAGGCTTACGAGCAGTACTTC	CATQAYEQYF
TRBV7-2	NA	15	NA	TRBJ1-1	TGTGCCAGCAGCTTAACTAGGGCTAGGGACACTGAAGCTTTCTTT	CASSLTRARDTEAFF
TRBV7-9	NA	12	NA	TRBJ1-1	TGTGCCAGCAGCTTAGGGATCTCTGAAGCTTTCTTT	CASSLGISEAFF
TRBV2	TRBD2	14	NA	TRBJ2-5	TGTGCCAGCACTGGGACTAGCCACCAAGAGACCCAGTACTTC	CASTGTSHQETQYF
TRBV6-5	TRBD1	15	NA	TRBJ1-1	TGTGCCAGCAGTTACGGGATACAGGGGAGTCCTGAAGCTTTCTTT	CASSYGIQGSPEAFF
TRBV5-1	NA	12	NA	TRBJ1-2	TGCGCCAGCGGGGGGGACCACTATGGCTACACCTTC	CASGGDHYGYTF
TRBV29-1	NA	9	NA	TRBJ1-2	TGCAGCCCCGATTCGGGCTACACCTTC	CSPDSGYTF
TRBV7-8	TRBD1	16	NA	TRBJ2-7	TGTGCCAGCAGCTACTCAGTGGGGGACAGGTCCTACGAGCAGTACTTC	CASSYSVGDRSYEQYF
TRBV6-5	TRBD1	14	NA	TRBJ1-4	TGTGCCAGCACGAGGGGGCCGTACCTTGAAAAACTGTTTTTT	CASTRGPYLEKLFF
TRBV30	NA	15	NA	TRBJ1-2	TGTGCCTGGAGTGTACTAGAAGGGGTCGGATATGGCTACACCTTC	CAWSVLEGVGYGYTF